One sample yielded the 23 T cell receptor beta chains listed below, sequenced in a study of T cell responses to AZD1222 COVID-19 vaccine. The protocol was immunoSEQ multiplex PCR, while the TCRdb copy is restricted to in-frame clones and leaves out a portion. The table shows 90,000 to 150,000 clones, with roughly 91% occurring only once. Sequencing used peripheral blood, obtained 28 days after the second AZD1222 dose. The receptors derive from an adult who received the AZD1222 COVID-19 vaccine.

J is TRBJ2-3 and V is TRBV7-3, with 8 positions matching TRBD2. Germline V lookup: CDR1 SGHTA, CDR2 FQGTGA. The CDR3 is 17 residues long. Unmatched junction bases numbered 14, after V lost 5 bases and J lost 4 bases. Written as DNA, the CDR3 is TGTGCCAGCAGCCCGTCGGGGACGGGGGGGCGGGCAGATACGCAGTATTTT. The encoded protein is CASSPSGTGGRADTQYF.

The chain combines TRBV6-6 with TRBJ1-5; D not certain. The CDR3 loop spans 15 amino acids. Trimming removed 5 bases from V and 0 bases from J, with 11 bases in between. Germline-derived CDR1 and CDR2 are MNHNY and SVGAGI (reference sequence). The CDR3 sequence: CASSNTAHSNQPQHF. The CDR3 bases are TGTGCCAGCAGTAACACAGCCCATAGCAATCAGCCCCAGCATTTT.

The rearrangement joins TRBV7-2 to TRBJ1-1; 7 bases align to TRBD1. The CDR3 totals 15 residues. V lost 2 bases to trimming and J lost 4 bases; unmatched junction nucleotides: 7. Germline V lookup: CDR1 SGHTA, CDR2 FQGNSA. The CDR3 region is CASSLYTGVGTEAFF. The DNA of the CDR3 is TGTGCCAGCAGCTTATATACAGGGGTTGGCACTGAAGCTTTCTTT.

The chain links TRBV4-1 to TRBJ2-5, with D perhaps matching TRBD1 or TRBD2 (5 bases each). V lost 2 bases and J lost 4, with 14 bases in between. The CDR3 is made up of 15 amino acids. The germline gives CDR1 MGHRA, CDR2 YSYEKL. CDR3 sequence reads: CASSQPGTNRETQYF. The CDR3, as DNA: TGCGCCAGCAGCCAACCAGGGACCAACAGAGAGACCCAGTACTTC.

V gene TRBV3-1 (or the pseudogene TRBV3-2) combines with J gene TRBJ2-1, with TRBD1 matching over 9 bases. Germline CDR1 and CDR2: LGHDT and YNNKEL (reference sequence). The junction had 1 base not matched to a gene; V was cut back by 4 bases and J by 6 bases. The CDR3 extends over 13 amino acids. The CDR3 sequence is CASSPTGGNEQFF. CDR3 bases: TGTGCCAGCAGCCCGACAGGGGGCAATGAGCAGTTCTTC.

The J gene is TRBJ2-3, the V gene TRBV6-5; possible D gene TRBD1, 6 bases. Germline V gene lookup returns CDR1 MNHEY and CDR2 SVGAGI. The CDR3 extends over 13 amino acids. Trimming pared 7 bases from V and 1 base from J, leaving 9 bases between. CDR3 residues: CASKGVGTDTQYF. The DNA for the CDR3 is TGTGCCAGCAAGGGGGTTGGCACAGATACGCAGTATTTT.

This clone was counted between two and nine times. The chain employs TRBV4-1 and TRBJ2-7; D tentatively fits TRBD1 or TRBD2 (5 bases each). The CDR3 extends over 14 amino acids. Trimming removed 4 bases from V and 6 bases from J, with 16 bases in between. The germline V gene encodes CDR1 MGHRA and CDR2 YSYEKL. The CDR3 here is CASSPDPGLAEQYF. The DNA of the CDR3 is TGCGCCAGCAGCCCCGACCCGGGGCTTGCCGAGCAGTACTTC.

CDR3 bases: TGTGCCAGCAGCGCAGGAGGGGGAGAGACCCAGTACTTC. Its translation is CASSAGGGETQYF. The rearrangement joins TRBV9 to TRBJ2-5; D possibly uses TRBD1 or TRBD2 (6 bases each). This CDR3 has 13 residues. Germline V gene sequence: CDR1 SGDLS, CDR2 YYNGEE. V dropped 3 bases and J dropped 4 bases, with 10 bases sitting between them.

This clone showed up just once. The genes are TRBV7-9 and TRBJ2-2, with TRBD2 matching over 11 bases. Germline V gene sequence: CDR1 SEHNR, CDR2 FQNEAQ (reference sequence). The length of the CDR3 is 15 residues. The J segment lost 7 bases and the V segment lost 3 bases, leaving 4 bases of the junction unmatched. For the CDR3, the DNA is TGTGCCAGCAGCTTTACTAGCGGGAGTGTCGGGGAGCTGTTTTTT. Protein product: CASSFTSGSVGELFF.

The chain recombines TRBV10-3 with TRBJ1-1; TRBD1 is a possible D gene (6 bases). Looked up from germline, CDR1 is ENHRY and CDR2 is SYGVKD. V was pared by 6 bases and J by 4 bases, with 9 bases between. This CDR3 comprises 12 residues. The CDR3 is CAIRKDSTEAFF. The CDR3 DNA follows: TGTGCCATCAGGAAGGACAGCACTGAAGCTTTCTTT.

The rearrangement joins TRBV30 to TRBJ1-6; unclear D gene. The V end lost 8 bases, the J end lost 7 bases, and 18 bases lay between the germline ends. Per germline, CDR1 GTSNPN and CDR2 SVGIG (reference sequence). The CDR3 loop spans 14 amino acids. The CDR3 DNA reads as TGTGCCGGGAACAGTGGAAAAGGGAATTCACCCCTCCACTTT. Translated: CAGNSGKGNSPLHF.

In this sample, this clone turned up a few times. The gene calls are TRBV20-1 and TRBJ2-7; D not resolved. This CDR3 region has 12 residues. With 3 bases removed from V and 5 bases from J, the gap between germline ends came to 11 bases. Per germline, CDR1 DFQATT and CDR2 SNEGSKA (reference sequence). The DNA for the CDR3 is TGCAGTGCTAGTAATGACCAACACGAGCAGTACTTC. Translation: CSASNDQHEQYF.

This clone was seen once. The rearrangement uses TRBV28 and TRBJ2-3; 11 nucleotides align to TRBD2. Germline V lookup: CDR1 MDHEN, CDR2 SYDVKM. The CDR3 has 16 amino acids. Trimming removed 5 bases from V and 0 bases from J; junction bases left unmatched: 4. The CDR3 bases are TGTGCCAGCAGTCCGGGACTAGCGGATAGCACAGATACGCAGTATTTT. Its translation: CASSPGLADSTDTQYF.

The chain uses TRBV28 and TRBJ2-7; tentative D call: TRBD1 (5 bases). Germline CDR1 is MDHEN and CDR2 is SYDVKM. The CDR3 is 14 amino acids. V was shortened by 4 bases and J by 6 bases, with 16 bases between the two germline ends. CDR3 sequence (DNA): TGTGCCAGCAGTTCCCCAGGGAAATTTCCCGAGCAGTACTTC. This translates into CASSSPGKFPEQYF.

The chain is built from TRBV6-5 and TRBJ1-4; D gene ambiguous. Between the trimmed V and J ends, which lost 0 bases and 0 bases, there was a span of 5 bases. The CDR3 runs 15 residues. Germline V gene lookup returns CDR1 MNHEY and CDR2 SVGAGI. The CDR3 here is CASSYSIATNEKLFF. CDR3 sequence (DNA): TGTGCCAGCAGTTACTCGATCGCAACTAATGAAAAACTGTTTTTT.

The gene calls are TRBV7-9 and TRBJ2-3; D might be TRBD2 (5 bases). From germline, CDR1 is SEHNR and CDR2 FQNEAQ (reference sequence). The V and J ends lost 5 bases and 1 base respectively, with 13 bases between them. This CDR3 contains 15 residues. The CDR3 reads CASSPLARGTDTQYF. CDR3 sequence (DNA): TGTGCCAGCAGCCCGCTCGCGAGGGGCACAGATACGCAGTATTTT.

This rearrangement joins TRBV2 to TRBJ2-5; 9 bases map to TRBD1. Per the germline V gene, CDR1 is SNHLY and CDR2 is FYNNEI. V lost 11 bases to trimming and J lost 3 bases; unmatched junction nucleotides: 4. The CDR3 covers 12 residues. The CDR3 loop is CAGRDREETQYF. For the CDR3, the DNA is TGTGCCGGGAGGGACAGGGAAGAGACCCAGTACTTC.

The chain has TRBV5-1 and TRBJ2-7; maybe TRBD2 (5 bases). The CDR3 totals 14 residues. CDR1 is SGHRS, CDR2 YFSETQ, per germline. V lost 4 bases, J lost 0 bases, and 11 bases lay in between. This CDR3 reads CASSRTSSSYEQYF. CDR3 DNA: TGCGCCAGCAGCCGGACTTCTAGCTCCTACGAGCAGTACTTC.

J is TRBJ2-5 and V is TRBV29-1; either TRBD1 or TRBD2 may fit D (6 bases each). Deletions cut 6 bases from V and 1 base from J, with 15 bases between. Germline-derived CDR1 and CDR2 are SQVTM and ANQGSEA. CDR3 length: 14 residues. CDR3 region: CSVLNRDSQETQYF. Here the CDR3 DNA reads TGCAGCGTCCTTAACAGGGACTCCCAAGAGACCCAGTACTTC.

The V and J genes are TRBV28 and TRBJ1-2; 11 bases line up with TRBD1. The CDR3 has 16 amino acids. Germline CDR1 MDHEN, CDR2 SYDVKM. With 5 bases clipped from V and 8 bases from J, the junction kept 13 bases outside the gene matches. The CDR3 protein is CASSPLGQGADRGYTF. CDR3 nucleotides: TGTGCCAGCAGTCCACTCGGACAGGGGGCCGATCGAGGCTACACCTTC.

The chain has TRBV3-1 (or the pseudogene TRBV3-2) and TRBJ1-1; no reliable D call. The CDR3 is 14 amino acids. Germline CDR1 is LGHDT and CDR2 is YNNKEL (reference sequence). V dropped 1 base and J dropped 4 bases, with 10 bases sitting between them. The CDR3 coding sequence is TGTGCCAGCAGCCAAGCAGGAGGAGGCACTGAAGCTTTCTTT. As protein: CASSQAGGGTEAFF.

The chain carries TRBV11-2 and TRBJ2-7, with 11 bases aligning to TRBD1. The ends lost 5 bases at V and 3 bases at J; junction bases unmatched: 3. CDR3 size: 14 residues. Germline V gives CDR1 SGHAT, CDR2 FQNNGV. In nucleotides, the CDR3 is TGTGCCAGCAGCCTGGGACAGGGGGTCTACGAGCAGTACTTC. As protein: CASSLGQGVYEQYF.

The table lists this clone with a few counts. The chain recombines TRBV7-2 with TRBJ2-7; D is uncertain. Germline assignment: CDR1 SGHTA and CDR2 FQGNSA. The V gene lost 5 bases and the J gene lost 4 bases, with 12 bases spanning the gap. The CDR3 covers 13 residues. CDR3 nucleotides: TGTGCCAGCAGCACTACCAACGCTTACGAGCAGTACTTC. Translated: CASSTTNAYEQYF.